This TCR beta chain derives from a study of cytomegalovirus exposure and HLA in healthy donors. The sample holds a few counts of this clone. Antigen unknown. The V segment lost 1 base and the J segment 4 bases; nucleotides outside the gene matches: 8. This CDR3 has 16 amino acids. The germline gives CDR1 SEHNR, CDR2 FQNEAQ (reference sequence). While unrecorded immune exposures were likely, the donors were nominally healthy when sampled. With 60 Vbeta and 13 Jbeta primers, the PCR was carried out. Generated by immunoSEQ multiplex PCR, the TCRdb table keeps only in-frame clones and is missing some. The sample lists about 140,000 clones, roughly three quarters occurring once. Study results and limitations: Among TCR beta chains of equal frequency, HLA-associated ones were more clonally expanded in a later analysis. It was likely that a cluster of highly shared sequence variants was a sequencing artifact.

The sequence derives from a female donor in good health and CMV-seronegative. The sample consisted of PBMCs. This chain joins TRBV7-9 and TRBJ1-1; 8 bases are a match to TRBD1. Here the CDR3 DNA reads TGTGCCAGCAGCTTAGGGACAGGGTATCGGTCCACTGAAGCTTTCTTT. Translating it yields CASSLGTGYRSTEAFF.